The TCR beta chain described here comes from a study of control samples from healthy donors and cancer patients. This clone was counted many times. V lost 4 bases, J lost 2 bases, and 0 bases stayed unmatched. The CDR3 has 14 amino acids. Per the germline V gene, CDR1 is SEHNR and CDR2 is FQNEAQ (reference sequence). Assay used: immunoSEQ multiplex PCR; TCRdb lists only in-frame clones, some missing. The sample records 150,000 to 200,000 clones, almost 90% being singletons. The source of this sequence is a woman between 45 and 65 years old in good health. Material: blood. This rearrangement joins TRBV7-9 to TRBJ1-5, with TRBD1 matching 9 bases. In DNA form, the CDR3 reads TGTGCCAGCAGCTGGACAGGGGGCAATCAGCCCCAGCATTTT. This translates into CASSWTGGNQPQHF.